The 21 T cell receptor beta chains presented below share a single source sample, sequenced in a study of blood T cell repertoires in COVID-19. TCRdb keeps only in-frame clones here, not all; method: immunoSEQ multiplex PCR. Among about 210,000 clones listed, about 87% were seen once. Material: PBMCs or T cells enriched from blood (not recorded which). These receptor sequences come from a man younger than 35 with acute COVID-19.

CDR3 region: CASSLTQAGGNTGELFF. The DNA of the CDR3 is TGCGCCAGCAGCTTAACACAAGCGGGAGGAAACACCGGGGAGCTGTTTTTT. This chain links TRBV5-1 with TRBJ2-2; TRBD2 matches at 9 bases. The germline gives CDR1 SGHRS, CDR2 YFSETQ. With V trimmed by 2 bases and J by 2 bases, 7 bases remained unmatched. The CDR3 loop spans 17 amino acids.

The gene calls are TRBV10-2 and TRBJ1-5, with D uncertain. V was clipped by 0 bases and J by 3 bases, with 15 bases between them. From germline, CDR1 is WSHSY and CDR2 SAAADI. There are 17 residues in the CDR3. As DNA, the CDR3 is TGCGCCAGCAGTGAGTCCCCCTTCCGTCTCCCCAATCAGCCCCAGCATTTT. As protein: CASSESPFRLPNQPQHF.

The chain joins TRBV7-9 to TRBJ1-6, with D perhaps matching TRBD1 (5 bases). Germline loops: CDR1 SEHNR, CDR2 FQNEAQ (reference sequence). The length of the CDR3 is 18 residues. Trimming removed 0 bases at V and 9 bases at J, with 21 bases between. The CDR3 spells CASSLASRQGGVASPLHF. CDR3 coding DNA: TGTGCCAGCAGCTTAGCGTCCCGGCAGGGCGGGGTAGCTTCACCCCTCCACTTT.

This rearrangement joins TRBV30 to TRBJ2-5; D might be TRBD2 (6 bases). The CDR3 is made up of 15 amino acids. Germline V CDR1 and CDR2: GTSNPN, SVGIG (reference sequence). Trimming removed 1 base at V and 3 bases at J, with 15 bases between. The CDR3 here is CAWSERRGPKETQYF. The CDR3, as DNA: TGTGCCTGGAGTGAACGGAGGGGTCCGAAAGAGACCCAGTACTTC.

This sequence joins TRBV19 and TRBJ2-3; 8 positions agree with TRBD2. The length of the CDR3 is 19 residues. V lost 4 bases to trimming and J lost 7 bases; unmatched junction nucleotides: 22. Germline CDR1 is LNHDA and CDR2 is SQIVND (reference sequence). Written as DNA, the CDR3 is TGTGCCAGTAGTAATTTCGCTGGGGTAGCGGCTCAGCGGGGGAATACGCAGTATTTT. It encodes CASSNFAGVAAQRGNTQYF.

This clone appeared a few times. Here the CDR3 reads CASSYGVSYEQYF. The CDR3 nucleotides read TGTGCCAGCAGTTACGGGGTATCCTACGAGCAGTACTTC. This sequence joins TRBV27 and TRBJ2-7; D might be TRBD2 (5 bases). Germline CDR1 MNHEY, CDR2 SMNVEV (reference sequence). V gave up 4 bases and J gave up 1 base, with 8 bases separating them. This CDR3 is 13 amino acids long.

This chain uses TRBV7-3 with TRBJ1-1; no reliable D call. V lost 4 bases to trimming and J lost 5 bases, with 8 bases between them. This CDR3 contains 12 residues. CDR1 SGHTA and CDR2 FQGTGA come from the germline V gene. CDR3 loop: CASSSVRTEAFF. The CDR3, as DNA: TGTGCCAGCAGCTCTGTGCGTACTGAAGCTTTCTTT.

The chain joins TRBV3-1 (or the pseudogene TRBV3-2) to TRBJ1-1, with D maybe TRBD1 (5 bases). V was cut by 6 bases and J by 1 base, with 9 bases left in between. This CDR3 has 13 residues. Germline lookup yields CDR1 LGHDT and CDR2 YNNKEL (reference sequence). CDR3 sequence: CASRGRGNTEAFF. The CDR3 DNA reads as TGTGCCAGCAGGGGGAGGGGGAACACTGAAGCTTTCTTT.

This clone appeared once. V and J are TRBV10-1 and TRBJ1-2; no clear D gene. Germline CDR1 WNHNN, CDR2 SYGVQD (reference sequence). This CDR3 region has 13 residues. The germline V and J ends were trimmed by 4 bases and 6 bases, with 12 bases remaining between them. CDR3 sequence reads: CASSARLADGYTF. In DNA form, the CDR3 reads TGCGCCAGCAGTGCGAGACTGGCCGATGGCTACACCTTC.

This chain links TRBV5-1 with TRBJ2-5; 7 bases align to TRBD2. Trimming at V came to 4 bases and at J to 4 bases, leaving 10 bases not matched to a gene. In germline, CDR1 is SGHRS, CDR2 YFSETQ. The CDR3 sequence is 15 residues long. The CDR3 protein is CASSPKGGVRETQYF. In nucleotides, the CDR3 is TGCGCCAGCAGCCCCAAGGGAGGGGTCCGAGAGACCCAGTACTTC.

The CDR3 is CASSSLMGRGPDTQYF. For the CDR3, the DNA is TGTGCCAGCAGCTCTCTGATGGGTAGAGGGCCAGATACGCAGTATTTT. J is TRBJ2-3 and V is TRBV11-2, with D perhaps TRBD2 (5 bases). The V gene lost 4 bases and the J gene lost 4 bases, with 18 bases spanning the gap. The germline gives CDR1 SGHAT, CDR2 FQNNGV. The CDR3 runs 16 residues. Variable domain in full (rest from reference TRBV11-2 and TRBJ2-3): EAGVAQSPRYKIIEKRQSVAFWCNPISGHATLYWYQQILGQGPKLLIQFQNNGVVDDSQLPKDRFSAERLKGVDSTLKIQPAKLEDSAVYLCASSSLMGRGPDTQYFGPGTRLTVL.

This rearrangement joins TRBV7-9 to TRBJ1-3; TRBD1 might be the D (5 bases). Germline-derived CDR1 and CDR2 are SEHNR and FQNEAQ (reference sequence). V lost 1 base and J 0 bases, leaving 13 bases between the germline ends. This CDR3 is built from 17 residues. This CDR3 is CASSLGGWEVSGNTIYF. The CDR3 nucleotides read TGTGCCAGCAGCTTAGGGGGCTGGGAGGTCTCTGGAAACACCATATATTTT. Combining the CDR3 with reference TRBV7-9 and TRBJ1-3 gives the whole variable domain DTGVSQNPRHKITKRGQNVTFRCDPISEHNRLYWYRQTLGQGPEFLTYFQNEAQLEKSRLLSDRFSAERPKGSFSTLEIQRTEQGDSAMYLCASSLGGWEVSGNTIYFGEGSWLTVV.

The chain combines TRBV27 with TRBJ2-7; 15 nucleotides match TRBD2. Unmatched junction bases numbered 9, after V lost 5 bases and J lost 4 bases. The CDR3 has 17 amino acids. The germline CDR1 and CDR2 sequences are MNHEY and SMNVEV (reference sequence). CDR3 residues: CASSPGLAGGVRYEQYF. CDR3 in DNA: TGTGCCAGCAGTCCGGGACTAGCGGGAGGTGTTAGGTACGAGCAGTACTTC.

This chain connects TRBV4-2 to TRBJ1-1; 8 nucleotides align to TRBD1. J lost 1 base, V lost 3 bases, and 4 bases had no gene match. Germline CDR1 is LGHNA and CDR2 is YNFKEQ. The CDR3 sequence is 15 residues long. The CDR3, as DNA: TGTGCCAGCAGCCAGAGCGGGACAGGGAACACTGAAGCTTTCTTT. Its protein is CASSQSGTGNTEAFF.

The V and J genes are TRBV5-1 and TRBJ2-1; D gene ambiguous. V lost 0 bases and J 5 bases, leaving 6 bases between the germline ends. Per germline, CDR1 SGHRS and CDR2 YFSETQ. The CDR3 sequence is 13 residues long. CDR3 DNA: TGCGCCAGCAGCTTGGCGCAGGACAATGAGCAGTTCTTC. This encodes CASSLAQDNEQFF.

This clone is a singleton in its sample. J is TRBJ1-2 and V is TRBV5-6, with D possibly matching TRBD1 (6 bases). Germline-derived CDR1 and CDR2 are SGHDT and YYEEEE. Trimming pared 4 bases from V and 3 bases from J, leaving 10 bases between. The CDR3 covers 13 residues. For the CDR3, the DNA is TGTGCCAGCAGCCCTAGGACAGACTATGGCTACACCTTC. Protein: CASSPRTDYGYTF.

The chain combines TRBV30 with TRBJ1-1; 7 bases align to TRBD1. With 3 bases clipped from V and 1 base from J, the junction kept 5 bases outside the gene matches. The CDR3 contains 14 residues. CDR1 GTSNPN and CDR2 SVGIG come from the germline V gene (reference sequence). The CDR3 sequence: CAWRRGTANTEAFF. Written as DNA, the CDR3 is TGTGCCTGGAGACGAGGGACAGCGAACACTGAAGCTTTCTTT.

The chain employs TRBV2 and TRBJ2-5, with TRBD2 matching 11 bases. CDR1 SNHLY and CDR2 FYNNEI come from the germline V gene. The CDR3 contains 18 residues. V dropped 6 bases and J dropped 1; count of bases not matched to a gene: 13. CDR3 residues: CASSLIAGGPSLQETQYF. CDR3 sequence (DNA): TGTGCCAGCAGCCTTATAGCGGGAGGGCCGTCACTCCAAGAGACCCAGTACTTC. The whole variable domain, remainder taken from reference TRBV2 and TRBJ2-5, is EPEVTQTPSHQVTQMGQEVILRCVPISNHLYFYWYRQILGQKVEFLVSFYNNEISEKSEIFDDQFSVERPDGSNFTLKIRSTKLEDSAMYFCASSLIAGGPSLQETQYFGPGTRLLVL.

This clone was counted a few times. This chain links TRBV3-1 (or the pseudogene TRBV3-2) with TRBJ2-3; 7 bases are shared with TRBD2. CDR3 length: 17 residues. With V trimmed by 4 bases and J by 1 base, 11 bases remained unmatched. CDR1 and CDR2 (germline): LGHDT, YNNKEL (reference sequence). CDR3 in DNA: TGTGCCAGCAGCCTCTTCCGGGGGAGGGCGGGCACAGATACGCAGTATTTT. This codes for CASSLFRGRAGTDTQYF.

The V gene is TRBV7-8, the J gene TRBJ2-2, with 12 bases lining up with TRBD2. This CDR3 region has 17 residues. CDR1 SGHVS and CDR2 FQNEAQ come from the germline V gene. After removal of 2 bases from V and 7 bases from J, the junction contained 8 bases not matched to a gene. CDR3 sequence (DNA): TGTGCCAGCAGCTTATGGCCTAGCGGGAGGGCCGTCGGGGAGCTGTTTTTT. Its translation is CASSLWPSGRAVGELFF.

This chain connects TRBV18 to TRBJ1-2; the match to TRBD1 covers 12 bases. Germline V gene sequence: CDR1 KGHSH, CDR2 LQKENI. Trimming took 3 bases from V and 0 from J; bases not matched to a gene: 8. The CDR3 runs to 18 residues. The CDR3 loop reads CASSPGQGAIEANYGYTF. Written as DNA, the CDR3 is TGTGCCAGCTCACCGGGACAGGGGGCAATCGAAGCTAACTATGGCTACACCTTC.